The 23 T cell receptor beta chains given below trace back to one sample, sequenced in a study of blood T cell repertoires in COVID-19. Clones were read by immunoSEQ multiplex PCR, and TCRdb kept only the in-frame ones, dropping some. The data hold 130,000 to 150,000 clones, with roughly 87% observed a single time. The source material was PBMCs or T cells enriched from blood (not recorded which). Source of these receptors: a woman in her forties who had been exposed to COVID-19.

This chain connects TRBV9 to TRBJ1-1; TRBD1 aligns across 9 bases. Germline trimming cut 3 bases from V and 3 bases from J; bases unmatched to any gene: 9. This CDR3 contains 16 residues. Germline V gives CDR1 SGDLS, CDR2 YYNGEE. The CDR3 loop is CASSGTGGVFYTEAFF. CDR3 DNA sequence: TGTGCCAGCAGCGGCACAGGGGGCGTTTTTTACACTGAAGCTTTCTTT.

This clone showed up just a few times. This chain connects TRBV7-2 to TRBJ1-1; D remains unclear. Trimming removed 8 bases from V and 3 bases from J, with 13 bases in between. The germline V gene encodes CDR1 SGHTA and CDR2 FQGNSA. The CDR3 contains 13 residues. DNA of the CDR3: TGTGCCAGCCAGCGGCAGGCCGACACTGAAGCTTTCTTT. Translation gives CASQRQADTEAFF.

The chain links TRBV18 to TRBJ1-1; D possibly corresponds to TRBD1 (5 bases). Per germline, CDR1 KGHSH and CDR2 LQKENI. Trimming removed 2 bases at V and 1 base at J, with 8 bases between. The CDR3 runs 14 residues. The CDR3 region is CASSPGARNTEAFF. The CDR3 nucleotides read TGTGCCAGCTCACCAGGGGCAAGGAACACTGAAGCTTTCTTT.

The V gene is TRBV7-9, the J gene TRBJ2-3, with 9 bases matching TRBD2. Per germline, CDR1 SEHNR and CDR2 FQNEAQ (reference sequence). The CDR3 runs 19 residues. V shed 1 base and J 2 bases; nucleotides not matched to a gene: 13. The DNA of the CDR3 is TGTGCCAGCAGCTTAGGACAGTTTAGCGGGAGACATTCCACAGATACGCAGTATTTT. Its protein product is CASSLGQFSGRHSTDTQYF.

This sequence joins TRBV18 and TRBJ1-2, with unresolved D. V lost 3 bases, J lost 4 bases, and 21 bases lay in between. CDR1 is KGHSH, CDR2 LQKENI, per germline. The CDR3 runs to 17 residues. The CDR3 DNA reads as TGTGCCAGCTCACCCCCGGGAACACAAGCTCCGCGCTATGGCTACACCTTC. Its translation is CASSPPGTQAPRYGYTF.

The CDR3 DNA reads as TGTGCCAGCAGTTTTAATTCAGGCCGAGGCTACACCTTC. Its protein product is CASSFNSGRGYTF. The rearrangement uses TRBV28 and TRBJ1-2, with no clear D. The CDR3 is 13 residues long. Germline V lookup: CDR1 MDHEN, CDR2 SYDVKM. Between the trimmed V and J ends, which lost 3 bases and 8 bases, there was a span of 13 bases.

J is TRBJ2-2 and V is TRBV19, with a tentative D call TRBD1 (5 bases). This CDR3 has 15 residues. Germline V lookup: CDR1 LNHDA, CDR2 SQIVND (reference sequence). V dropped 5 bases and J dropped 0 bases, with 10 bases sitting between them. CDR3: CASSQWGPNTGELFF. DNA for the CDR3: TGTGCCAGTAGTCAATGGGGCCCGAACACCGGGGAGCTGTTTTTT. Full variable domain (remainder filled in from reference TRBV19 and TRBJ2-2): DGGITQSPKYLFRKEGQNVTLSCEQNLNHDAMYWYRQDPGQGLRLIYYSQIVNDFQKGDIAEGYSVSREKKESFPLTVTSAQKNPTAFYLCASSQWGPNTGELFFGEGSRLTVL.

V usage is TRBV5-1 and J usage is TRBJ1-1, with 8 bases lining up with TRBD1. The V and J ends lost 4 bases and 5 bases, in that order; junction bases with no gene match: 4. The CDR3 has 13 residues. Germline values: CDR1 SGHRS, CDR2 YFSETQ. The CDR3 spells CASSPTGVTEAFF. CDR3 bases: TGCGCCAGCAGCCCGACAGGGGTGACTGAAGCTTTCTTT.

The V and J genes are TRBV28 and TRBJ2-1; D possibly corresponds to TRBD1 (5 bases). CDR1 and CDR2 (germline): MDHEN, SYDVKM. This CDR3 comprises 14 residues. V lost 6 bases to trimming and J lost 0 bases, with 9 bases between them. The CDR3 region is CASRDSTSYNEQFF. The CDR3 nucleotides read TGTGCCAGCAGAGACAGCACCTCCTACAATGAGCAGTTCTTC.

The CDR3 loop reads CASSKGQAYEQYF. Written as DNA, the CDR3 is TGTGCCAGCAGCAAAGGACAGGCCTACGAGCAGTACTTC. The V gene is TRBV7-8, the J gene TRBJ2-7; TRBD1 aligns across 7 bases. The junction had 3 bases not matched to a gene; V was cut back by 5 bases and J by 2 bases. The CDR3 length is 13 residues. The germline CDR1 and CDR2 sequences are SGHVS and FQNEAQ.

The rearrangement uses TRBV24-1 and TRBJ2-1; tentative D call: TRBD1 (5 bases). Germline CDR1 and CDR2: KGHDR and SFDVKD. The CDR3 runs to 15 residues. Trimming pared 5 bases from V and 0 bases from J, leaving 10 bases between. The CDR3: CATSGTGSSYNEQFF. The CDR3 nucleotides are TGTGCCACCAGTGGTACAGGTAGCTCCTACAATGAGCAGTTCTTC.

The gene calls are TRBV28 and TRBJ2-3; a weak D match, TRBD1 (8 bases). CDR1 and CDR2 from the germline V gene are MDHEN and SYDVKM. The CDR3 contains 13 residues. V was cut by 6 bases and J by 6 bases, with 13 bases left in between. The chain's CDR3 is CASSDRGGDTQYF. CDR3 nucleotide sequence: TGTGCCAGCAGCGACAGGGGAGGGGATACGCAGTATTTT.

V and J are TRBV28 and TRBJ1-4, with 8 bases lining up with TRBD1. This CDR3 is built from 14 residues. Looked up from germline, CDR1 is MDHEN and CDR2 is SYDVKM. Trimming at V came to 7 bases and at J to 8 bases, leaving 9 bases not matched to a gene. Written as DNA, the CDR3 is TGTGCCAGCACCGGGGACAGGAGCGGCGAAAAACTGTTTTTT. Residues: CASTGDRSGEKLFF.

V gene TRBV27 combines with J gene TRBJ2-7; D is possibly TRBD1 (5 bases). V was cut by 10 bases and J by 2 bases, with 18 bases left in between. The CDR3 runs 14 residues. CDR1 and CDR2 (germline): MNHEY, SMNVEV (reference sequence). The CDR3 loop is CATPPPSGTYEQYF. In DNA, the CDR3 is TGTGCCACTCCACCCCCCTCAGGGACCTACGAGCAGTACTTC.

The J gene is TRBJ2-7, the V gene TRBV28, with 7 bases lining up with TRBD1. The CDR3 loop spans 14 amino acids. Germline V gene data show CDR1 as MDHEN and CDR2 as SYDVKM. V was pared by 3 bases and J by 7 bases, with 9 bases of the junction left unmatched. CDR3 region: CASSFSTGSREQYF. DNA for the CDR3: TGTGCCAGCAGTTTCTCGACAGGGAGTCGGGAGCAGTACTTC. Combining the CDR3 with reference TRBV28 and TRBJ2-7 gives the whole variable domain DVKVTQSSRYLVKRTGEKVFLECVQDMDHENMFWYRQDPGLGLRLIYFSYDVKMKEKGDIPEGYSVSREKKERFSLILESASTNQTSMYLCASSFSTGSREQYFGPGTRLTVT.

V usage is TRBV7-9 and J usage is TRBJ2-7; D unresolved. This CDR3 is 15 amino acids long. The germline V and J ends were trimmed by 8 bases and 2 bases, with 19 bases remaining between them. Germline values: CDR1 SEHNR, CDR2 FQNEAQ (reference sequence). The CDR3 loop is CASPAGTEKAYEQYF. DNA of the CDR3: TGTGCCAGCCCAGCAGGAACAGAAAAAGCCTACGAGCAGTACTTC.

The chain joins TRBV4-3 to TRBJ2-2; perhaps TRBD1 as D (5 bases). V was pared by 0 bases and J by 9 bases, with 14 bases between. The V gene's germline CDR1 is LGHNA and CDR2 YSLEER. The CDR3 extends over 15 amino acids. CDR3 nucleotide sequence: TGCGCCAGCAGCCAAGATATCCAGGGTGGCAGGGAGCTGTTTTTT. Amino acid sequence: CASSQDIQGGRELFF.

This sequence joins TRBV27 and TRBJ2-7; 14 positions agree with TRBD2. The CDR3 loop spans 15 amino acids. Trimming at V came to 6 bases and at J to 2 bases, leaving 3 bases not matched to a gene. Germline loops: CDR1 MNHEY, CDR2 SMNVEV (reference sequence). The CDR3 region has the DNA TGTGCCAGCAGGGGACTAGCGGGAGTGGCCTACGAGCAGTACTTC. It yields the protein CASRGLAGVAYEQYF.

The chain employs TRBV28 and TRBJ1-5, with D tentatively TRBD1 (5 bases). The germline V gene encodes CDR1 MDHEN and CDR2 SYDVKM. CDR3 size: 13 residues. V shed 5 bases and J shed 6 bases, with 11 bases lying between them. The DNA for the CDR3 is TGTGCCAGCAGTACGACAGACCGTCAGCCCCAGCATTTT. It yields the protein CASSTTDRQPQHF.

J is TRBJ1-2 and V is TRBV12-3 or TRBV12-4; 8 bases match TRBD1. Trimming at V came to 5 bases and at J to 7 bases, leaving 6 bases not matched to a gene. The CDR3 runs to 13 residues. This CDR3 reads CASSNRGFGGYTF. CDR3 coding DNA: TGTGCCAGCAGTAACAGGGGGTTTGGTGGCTACACCTTC.

The chain uses TRBV5-1 and TRBJ2-2; 12 bases agree with TRBD2. The germline V gene encodes CDR1 SGHRS and CDR2 YFSETQ. The CDR3 covers 18 residues. V shed 3 bases, J shed 1 base, and the junction held 7 bases outside the gene matches. The CDR3 spells CASSYLAGGQKNTGELFF. DNA for the CDR3: TGCGCCAGCAGCTATCTAGCGGGAGGGCAAAAGAACACCGGGGAGCTGTTTTTT.

The CDR3 protein is CASSSSGISYEQYF. Here the CDR3 DNA reads TGCGCCAGCAGCTCGTCCGGTATATCCTACGAGCAGTACTTC. The chain combines TRBV5-1 with TRBJ2-7; D is unclear. The CDR3 has 14 amino acids. V was clipped by 3 bases and J by 1 base, with 11 bases between them. From germline, CDR1 is SGHRS and CDR2 YFSETQ. Drawing the rest from reference TRBV5-1 and TRBJ2-7, the complete variable domain is KAGVTQTPRYLIKTRGQQVTLSCSPISGHRSVSWYQQTPGQGLQFLFEYFSETQRNKGNFPGRFSGRQFSNSRSEMNVSTLELGDSALYLCASSSSGISYEQYFGPGTRLTVT.

The chain combines TRBV3-1 (or the pseudogene TRBV3-2) with TRBJ1-5; 10 bases are a match to TRBD1. The CDR3 is 15 amino acids. Germline trimming cut 1 base from V and 6 bases from J; bases unmatched to any gene: 3. The germline CDR1 and CDR2 sequences are LGHDT and YNNKEL (reference sequence). CDR3 in DNA: TGTGCCAGCAGCCAAGGACAGGGGGCGGCTCAGCCCCAGCATTTT. Protein: CASSQGQGAAQPQHF.